A selection of T cell receptor beta chains follows, all from one sample in a study of OX40 agonist ivuxolimab in advanced cancers. Using immunoSEQ multiplex PCR, the repertoire was profiled, and TCRdb retains in-frame clones only, with some absent. The data show 55,000 to 80,000 clones, 84% seen once. The sample in question was CD4+ or CD8+ T cells sorted from blood, obtained in a trial of the OX40 agonist ivuxolimab. Receptors originate from an adult with an advanced solid tumor such as melanoma, head and neck, liver or kidney cancer. The CDR3 runs from the conserved cysteine through the conserved F or W. Fields, in order: D gene, clone size, J gene, V gene, CDR3 DNA, CDR3 protein. D genes are given only for firm matches. The size field is filled for only some rows; it gives once, few, many or a size class.

TRBD1 - TRBJ1-2 TRBV11-2 TGTGCCAGCAGCTTTCCCTCCACAGGGGTTATAGGCTACACCTTC CASSFPSTGVIGYTF
- - TRBJ2-2 TRBV4-3 TGCGCCAGCGGGACTCTGAACACCGGGGAGCTGTTTTTT CASGTLNTGELFF
- - TRBJ1-5 TRBV18 TGTGCCAGCTCACCAGGGAACAATCAGCCCCAGCATTTT CASSPGNNQPQHF
- many TRBJ1-2 TRBV6-1 TGTGCCAGCAGTGAAGGCGGACTCTGGGGTGGCTACACCTTC CASSEGGLWGGYTF
- once TRBJ2-2 TRBV5-5 TGTGCCAGCAGCTTCCTGATGCGGGGAGGCACCGGGGAGCTGTTTTTT CASSFLMRGGTGELFF
TRBD1 - TRBJ2-1 TRBV5-1 TGCGCCAGCAGCTCCCAACAGGGGGACAATGAGCAGTTCTTC CASSSQQGDNEQFF
- - TRBJ1-1 TRBV5-5 TGTGCCAGCAGTAAGGGACAAATTGAAGCTTTCTTT CASSKGQIEAFF
- - TRBJ1-1 TRBV6-6 TGTGCCAGCAACGCCTCCCCCTGGGAAGCTTTCTTT CASNASPWEAFF
- - TRBJ1-1 TRBV4-1 TGCGCCAGCAGCCACCGATCTGGTCTTGAGCGCACTGAAGCTTTCTTT CASSHRSGLERTEAFF
- - TRBJ1-1 TRBV11-2 TGTGCCAGCAGCTTTTACGGTTCGAACACTGAAGCTTTCTTT CASSFYGSNTEAFF
TRBD1 - TRBJ1-2 TRBV4-2 TGTGCCAGCAGCGAAGGGACAGGGGAAGGCTACACCTTC CASSEGTGEGYTF
- - TRBJ2-7 TRBV7-2 TGTGCCAGCAGCTTAGTAGGTGTCGGCAGCTACGAGCAGTACTTC CASSLVGVGSYEQYF
- - TRBJ2-3 TRBV15 TGTGCCACCAGCAGGGGCAGGGCCCCAGATACGCAGTATTTT CATSRGRAPDTQYF
- once TRBJ1-4 TRBV7-3 TGTGCCAGCAGTTGTTTACGGGCGGAACTCGAAAAACTGTTTTTT CASSCLRAELEKLFF
- few TRBJ1-1 TRBV7-2 TGTGCCAGCAGCCCAGGGAGGAACACTGAAGCTTTCTTT CASSPGRNTEAFF